This T cell receptor (beta chain) was sequenced during a study of blood T cell repertoires in COVID-19. The overall study: Specimens from acute and convalescent COVID-19 originated in the United States, Italy and Spain. PBMCs, B-cell-depleted T cells, or T cells provided the cDNA or gDNA that made up the material.

Germline CDR1 reads KGHSH; CDR2 reads LQKENI. The length of the CDR3 is 15 residues. The germline V and J ends were trimmed by 1 base and 2 bases, with 11 bases remaining between them. Measured with immunoSEQ multiplex PCR; TCRdb has only the in-frame clones, and not every one. The data hold some 200,000 clones, with around 79% observed a single time. The sample consisted of peripheral blood. This sequence originates from a woman aged 65 to 85 with acute or convalescent COVID-19. The chain links TRBV18 to TRBJ2-5, with D tentatively TRBD1 (6 bases). CDR3 coding DNA: TGTGCCAGCTCACCACAGTTCGACAGGCAAGAGACCCAGTACTTC. This translates into CASSPQFDRQETQYF.